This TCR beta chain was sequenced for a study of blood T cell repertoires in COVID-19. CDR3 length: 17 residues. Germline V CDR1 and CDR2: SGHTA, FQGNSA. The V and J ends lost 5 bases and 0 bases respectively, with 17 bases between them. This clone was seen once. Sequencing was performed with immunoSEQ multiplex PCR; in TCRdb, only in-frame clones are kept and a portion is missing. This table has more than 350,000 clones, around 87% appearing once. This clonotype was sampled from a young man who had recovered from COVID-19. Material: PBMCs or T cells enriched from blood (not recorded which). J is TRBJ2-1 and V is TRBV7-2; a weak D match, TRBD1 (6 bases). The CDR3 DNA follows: TGTGCCAGCAGCCCTACTAGGGGGAAGAGCTCCTACAATGAGCAGTTCTTC. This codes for CASSPTRGKSSYNEQFF.